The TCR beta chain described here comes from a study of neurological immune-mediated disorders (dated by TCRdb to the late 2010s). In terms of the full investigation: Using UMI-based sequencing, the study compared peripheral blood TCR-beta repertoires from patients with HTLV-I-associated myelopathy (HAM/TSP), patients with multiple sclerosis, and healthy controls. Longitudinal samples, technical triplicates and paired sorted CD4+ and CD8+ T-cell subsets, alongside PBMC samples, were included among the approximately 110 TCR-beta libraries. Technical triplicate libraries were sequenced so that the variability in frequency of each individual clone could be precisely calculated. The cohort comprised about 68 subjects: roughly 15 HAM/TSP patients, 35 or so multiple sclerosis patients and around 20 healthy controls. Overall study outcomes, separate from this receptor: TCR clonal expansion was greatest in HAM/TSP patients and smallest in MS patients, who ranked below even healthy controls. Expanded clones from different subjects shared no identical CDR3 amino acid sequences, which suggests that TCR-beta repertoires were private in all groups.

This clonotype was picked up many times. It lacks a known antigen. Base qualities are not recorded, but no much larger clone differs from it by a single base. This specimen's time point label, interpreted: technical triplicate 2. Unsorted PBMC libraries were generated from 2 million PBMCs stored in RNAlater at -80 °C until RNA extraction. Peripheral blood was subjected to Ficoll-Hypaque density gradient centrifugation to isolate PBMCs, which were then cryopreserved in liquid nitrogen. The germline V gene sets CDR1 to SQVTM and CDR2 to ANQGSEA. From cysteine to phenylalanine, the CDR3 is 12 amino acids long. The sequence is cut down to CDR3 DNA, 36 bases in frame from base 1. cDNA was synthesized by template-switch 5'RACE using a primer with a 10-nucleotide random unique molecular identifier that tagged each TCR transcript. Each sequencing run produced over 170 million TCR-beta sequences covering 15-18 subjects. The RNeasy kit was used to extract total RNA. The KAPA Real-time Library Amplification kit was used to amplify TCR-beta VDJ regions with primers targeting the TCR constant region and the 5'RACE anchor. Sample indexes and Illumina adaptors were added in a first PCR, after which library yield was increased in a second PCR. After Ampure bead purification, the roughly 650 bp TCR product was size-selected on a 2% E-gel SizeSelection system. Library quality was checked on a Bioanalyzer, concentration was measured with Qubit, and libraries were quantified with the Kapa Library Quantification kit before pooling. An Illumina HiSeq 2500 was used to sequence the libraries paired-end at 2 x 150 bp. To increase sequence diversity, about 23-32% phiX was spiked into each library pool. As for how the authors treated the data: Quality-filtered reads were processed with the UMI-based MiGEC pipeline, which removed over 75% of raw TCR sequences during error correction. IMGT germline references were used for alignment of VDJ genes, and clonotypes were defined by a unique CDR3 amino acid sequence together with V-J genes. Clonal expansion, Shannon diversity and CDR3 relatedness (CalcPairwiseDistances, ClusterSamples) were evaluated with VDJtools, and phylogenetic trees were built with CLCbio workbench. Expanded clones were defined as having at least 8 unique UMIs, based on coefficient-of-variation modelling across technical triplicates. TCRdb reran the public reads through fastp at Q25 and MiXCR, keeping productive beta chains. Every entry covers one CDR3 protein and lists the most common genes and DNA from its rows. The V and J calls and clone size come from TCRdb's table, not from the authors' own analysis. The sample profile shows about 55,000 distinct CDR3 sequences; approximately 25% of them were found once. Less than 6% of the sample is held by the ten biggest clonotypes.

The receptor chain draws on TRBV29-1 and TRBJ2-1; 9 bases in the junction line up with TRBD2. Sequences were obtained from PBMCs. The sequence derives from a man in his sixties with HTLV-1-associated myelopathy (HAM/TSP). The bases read TGCAGTGGGGGTAGCGGGAGTGGTGAGCAGTTCTTC. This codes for CSGGSGSGEQFF.